This TCR beta chain was obtained from a study of cytomegalovirus exposure and HLA in healthy donors. Background on the study: HLA-typed donors were the source of around 85 million unique TCRs held in an early data release.

For this clone: Its specificity is unknown.

The PCR used 60 Vbeta and 13 Jbeta primers. Repertoires were generated with immunoSEQ multiplex PCR, while TCRdb's copy carries only in-frame clones and drops some. In the table there are more than 90,000 clones, 79% of which are singletons. Study conclusions and caveats: It was in a later analysis that TCR association rates were seen to vary by HLA locus, highest for DRB1 and lowest for HLA-C. A previous analysis found most TCR beta V segments productive roughly 90% or roughly 30% of the time. Across donors, most TCRs were seen rarely, yet some public ones were widespread.

Germline CDR1 is ENHRY and CDR2 is SYGVKD. Trimming stripped 10 bases from V and 1 base from J, with 20 bases between. The CDR3 consists of 15 residues. This chain uses TRBV10-3 with TRBJ2-7, with D possibly matching TRBD2 (6 bases). This TCR was sampled from a woman under 30 in good health and CMV-seropositive. The sequenced sample consisted of PBMCs. The CDR3 DNA reads TGTGCCAGCGGGACCGACCCCTGGAGGTCCTACGAGCAGTACTTC. This gives the protein CASGTDPWRSYEQYF.